Included here is one TCR beta chain sequence, with context. Enrolled during active infection, Seattle patients were then followed longitudinally. This sample is drawn from a study of blood T cell repertoires in COVID-19. For the study at large: Acute and convalescent COVID-19 samples came from the United States, Italy and Spain. The analysed material was cDNA or gDNA that came from T cells, B-cell-depleted T cells, or PBMCs.

Data came from immunoSEQ multiplex PCR; TCRdb stores just in-frame clones and leaves some out. This sample has fewer than 500,000 clones; around 90% occur once, and the top ten carry 0.8% to 1%. Trimming took 3 bases from V and 5 from J; bases not matched to a gene: 14. This CDR3 is 18 amino acids long. Germline-derived CDR1 and CDR2 are SGHTA and FQGTGA. V gene TRBV7-3 combines with J gene TRBJ2-2, with 8 bases aligning to TRBD2. The specimen sequenced was peripheral blood. The TCR sequence derives from a man younger than 35 with COVID-19, enrolled during active disease. The CDR3 loop reads CASSLTERETERTGELFF. The DNA for the CDR3 is TGTGCCAGCAGCTTGACCGAGCGGGAGACAGAAAGGACCGGGGAGCTGTTTTTT. Variable domain in full (rest from reference TRBV7-3 and TRBJ2-2): GAGVSQTPSNKVTEKGKYVELRCDPISGHTALYWYRQSLGQGPEFLIYFQGTGAADDSGLPNDRFFAVRPEGSVSTLKIQRTERGDSAVYLCASSLTERETERTGELFFGEGSRLTVL.